Below, 15 T cell receptor beta chains from the same sample are listed, as sequenced in a study of blood T cell repertoires in COVID-19. Generated by immunoSEQ multiplex PCR, the TCRdb table keeps only in-frame clones and is missing some. The table includes about 44,000 clones, roughly nine tenths detected once. Source material: peripheral blood. Receptors were obtained from a woman at least 80 years old in a cohort sampled during active or convalescent COVID-19.

V and J are TRBV5-5 and TRBJ1-2, with D unclear. The length of the CDR3 is 14 residues. V lost 5 bases and J lost 1, with 12 bases in between. In germline, CDR1 is SGHKS, CDR2 YYEKEE (reference sequence). CDR3 region: CASRTAGLNYGYTF. The CDR3 DNA is TGTGCCAGCAGGACGGCTGGACTTAACTATGGCTACACCTTC.

The chain carries TRBV6-2 or TRBV6-3 and TRBJ1-5; D is unclear. Trimming pared 2 bases from V and 0 bases from J, leaving 8 bases between. Looked up from germline, CDR1 is MNHEY and CDR2 is SVGEGT. The length of the CDR3 is 15 residues. CDR3 in amino acids: CASSYRRDSNQPQHF. CDR3 DNA: TGTGCCAGCAGTTACCGGAGAGATAGCAATCAGCCCCAGCATTTT.

V is TRBV6-2 or TRBV6-3 and J is TRBJ2-6; either TRBD1 or TRBD2 may fit D (5 bases each). V was shortened by 7 bases and J by 0 bases, with 16 bases between the two germline ends. The CDR3 is 17 residues long. Germline V gene data show CDR1 as MNHEY and CDR2 as SVGEGT. CDR3 bases: TGTGCCAGCAACCCGGGGCCCTTAAGCTCTGGGGCCAACGTCCTGACTTTC. Translated: CASNPGPLSSGANVLTF.

The chain has TRBV6-5 and TRBJ2-7; the D gene is possibly TRBD2 (6 bases). V was pared by 5 bases and J by 3 bases, with 11 bases between. The CDR3 runs to 13 residues. Germline loops: CDR1 MNHEY, CDR2 SVGAGI. In DNA, the CDR3 is TGTGCCAGCAGTCCCCCGGGACTCTACGAGCAGTACTTC. It is translated as CASSPPGLYEQYF.

This sequence joins TRBV5-1 and TRBJ2-5, with 7 bases lining up with TRBD1. Germline CDR1 reads SGHRS; CDR2 reads YFSETQ. The length of the CDR3 is 14 residues. Germline trimming cut 3 bases from V and 1 base from J; bases unmatched to any gene: 3. The CDR3 DNA reads as TGCGCCAGCAGCTCGACAGGGACCCAAGAGACCCAGTACTTC. Encoded protein: CASSSTGTQETQYF.

The rearrangement uses TRBV11-3 and TRBJ2-1; TRBD2 matches 11 bases. Germline CDR1 and CDR2: SGHNT and YENEEA. The CDR3 is made up of 15 amino acids. Germline trimming cut 7 bases from V and 8 bases from J; bases unmatched to any gene: 10. The CDR3 is CASKSLAGGPDEQFF. CDR3 sequence (DNA): TGTGCCAGCAAATCCTTAGCGGGAGGGCCCGATGAGCAGTTCTTC.

V is TRBV11-3 and J is TRBJ1-1; no clear D gene. The germline V and J ends were trimmed by 5 bases and 12 bases, with 13 bases remaining between them. The CDR3 is 11 residues long. CDR1 is SGHNT and CDR2 is YENEEA in the germline V gene. The CDR3, as DNA: TGTGCCAGCAGCCAGGCGGGGAAGTCTTTCTTT. It codes for CASSQAGKSFF.

A few counts support this clone. V usage is TRBV11-2 and J usage is TRBJ1-1, with D possibly TRBD1 on 6 matching bases. The CDR3 has 11 amino acids. Germline CDR1 reads SGHAT; CDR2 reads FQNNGV. V lost 1 base and J 11 bases, leaving 8 bases between the germline ends. CDR3 bases: TGTGCCAGCAGCTTAGGGACAGCCGCTTTCTTT. Translated: CASSLGTAAFF.

The chain has TRBV11-2 and TRBJ2-3; TRBD2 is a possible D gene (5 bases). The CDR3 contains 14 residues. V shed 3 bases and J shed 2 bases, with 9 bases lying between them. Germline CDR1 SGHAT, CDR2 FQNNGV. CDR3 nucleotides: TGTGCCAGCAGCTTTTACCGGGACACAGATACGCAGTATTTT. Its protein product is CASSFYRDTDTQYF.

The rearrangement joins TRBV4-3 to TRBJ1-5; TRBD1 might be the D (6 bases). There are 13 residues in the CDR3. The V gene lost 6 bases and the J gene lost 3 bases, with 9 bases spanning the gap. CDR1 is LGHNA, CDR2 YSLEER, per germline. In nucleotides, the CDR3 is TGCGCCAGCAGTCGACAGGTCAATCAGCCCCAGCATTTT. Translating gives CASSRQVNQPQHF.

The chain is built from TRBV19 and TRBJ1-6; D is unresolved. From germline, CDR1 is LNHDA and CDR2 SQIVND (reference sequence). V gave up 6 bases and J gave up 6 bases, with 15 bases separating them. This CDR3 is 15 amino acids long. The CDR3 DNA is TGTGCCAGTAGAAGTATCCGGGAGTTTAATTCACCCCTCCACTTT. Encoded protein: CASRSIREFNSPLHF.

Written as DNA, the CDR3 is TGTGCCAGCAGCCCCGACAGGTTCCCCACAGATACGCAGTATTTT. Translated, it gives CASSPDRFPTDTQYF. The chain carries TRBV14 and TRBJ2-3; TRBD1 might be the D (6 bases). Germline CDR1 is SGHDN and CDR2 is FVKESK. This CDR3 region has 15 residues. Trimming took 4 bases from V and 2 from J, leaving 13 bases between them.

The chain links TRBV7-2 to TRBJ1-2; D may be TRBD1 (6 bases). Trimming pared 5 bases from V and 2 bases from J, leaving 9 bases between. Germline V gene data show CDR1 as SGHTA and CDR2 as FQGNSA. This CDR3 contains 13 residues. This CDR3 reads CASSQTGNYGYTF. The CDR3 DNA reads as TGTGCCAGCAGCCAGACAGGCAACTATGGCTACACCTTC.

The chain combines TRBV29-1 with TRBJ1-1; 10 bases fit TRBD1. The CDR3 totals 19 residues. The V gene's germline CDR1 is SQVTM and CDR2 ANQGSEA. V shed 7 bases and J 0 bases; nucleotides not matched to a gene: 20. The CDR3 here is CSGTPSLGTGAYMNTEAFF. The CDR3 nucleotides are TGCAGCGGGACCCCCTCTCTCGGGACAGGGGCTTATATGAACACTGAAGCTTTCTTT.

The gene calls are TRBV19 and TRBJ1-5; TRBD1 aligns across 8 bases. Per germline, CDR1 LNHDA and CDR2 SQIVND (reference sequence). There are 15 residues in the CDR3. V dropped 8 bases and J dropped 0; count of bases not matched to a gene: 6. CDR3 DNA sequence: TGTGCCAGTGGACAGGGCTCATATAGCAATCAGCCCCAGCATTTT. Its translation is CASGQGSYSNQPQHF.